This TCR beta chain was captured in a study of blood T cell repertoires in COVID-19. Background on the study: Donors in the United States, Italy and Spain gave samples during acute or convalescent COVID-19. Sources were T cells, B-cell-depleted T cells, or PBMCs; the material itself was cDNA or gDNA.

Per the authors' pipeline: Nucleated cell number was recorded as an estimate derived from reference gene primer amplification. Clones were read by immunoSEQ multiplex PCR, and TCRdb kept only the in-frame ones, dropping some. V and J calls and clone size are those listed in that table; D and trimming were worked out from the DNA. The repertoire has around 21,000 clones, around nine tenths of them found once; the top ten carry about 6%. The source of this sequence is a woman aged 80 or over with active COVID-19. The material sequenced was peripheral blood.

DNA for the CDR3: TGTGCCAGCAGCTTGGCGATCCAGGACAGTCAGTACTTC. Its protein is CASSLAIQDSQYF. The chain links TRBV5-6 to TRBJ2-5; possible D gene TRBD1, 6 bases. The CDR3 has 13 residues. V was pared by 0 bases and J by 11 bases, with 14 bases between. Germline V gene sequence: CDR1 SGHDT, CDR2 YYEEEE.